This T cell receptor (beta chain) came from a study of CD8 T cells in Susac syndrome. Random-hexamer reverse transcription was applied to roughly 0.45 to 1 ug RNA. By means of immunoSEQ multiplex PCR, TCR beta CDR3 spanning 54 Vbeta and 13 Jbeta underwent amplification. TCRdb ran MiXCR on the immunoSEQ multiplex PCR reads and lists one entry per CDR3 protein. Here the sample spans approximately 53,000 distinct CDR3 sequences, 93% being singletons. From blood CD8+ and CD4+ T cells, TCR beta sequences were generated. Included as multiple sclerosis controls were treatment-naive patients who had stable or active relapsing-remitting disease. CDR1 and CDR2 (germline): SGDLS, YYNGEE. V was trimmed by 3 bases and J by 7 bases, leaving 16 bases between them. The CDR3 is 14 amino acids.

This sequence joins TRBV9 and TRBJ1-2; a weak D match, TRBD1 (5 bases). The origin of this receptor is a human donor with multiple sclerosis. Sequenced sample: CD8+ T cells from PBMCs. The CDR3 reads CASSDRGHRVGYTF. The CDR3 DNA reads as TGTGCCAGCAGCGACCGCGGACACAGAGTTGGCTACACCTTC.